What follows are 27 T cell receptor beta chains derived from one specimen sequenced in a study of regulatory T cells in long-lasting Graves disease. The sample's time point: newly diagnosed GD, antithyroid drugs for less than 3 months. Extracted RNA from PBMCs served as the source of the TCR library. In building TCR beta libraries, iRepertoire HTBI primers were used together with Arm-PCR of CDR3 regions. TCRdb re-analysed the multiplex PCR reads in MiXCR, keeping a single row per CDR3 protein. The data hold approximately 230,000 distinct CDR3 sequences, with about 18% observed a single time. The sequenced sample was peripheral blood mononuclear cells (PBMCs), obtained at new diagnosis, from a patient treated with antithyroid drugs. The receptors originated from a female donor with Graves disease.

At least ten counts were recorded for this clonotype. This chain connects TRBV7-2 to TRBJ2-7; D ambiguous. Deletions cut 7 bases from V and 6 bases from J, with 16 bases between. This CDR3 region has 13 residues. Germline loops: CDR1 SGHTA, CDR2 FQGNSA. Here the CDR3 DNA reads TGTGCCAGCACCTCTCTTGTGGGTGGCGAGCAGTACTTC. This sequence encodes CASTSLVGGEQYF.

This clonotype showed up many times. The chain joins TRBV30 to TRBJ1-6; no definite D call. The CDR3 has 14 amino acids. Deletions cut 0 bases from V and 10 bases from J, with 13 bases between. Per the germline V gene, CDR1 is GTSNPN and CDR2 is SVGIG (reference sequence). CDR3 amino acids: CAWSVQGNSSPLHF. The DNA for the CDR3 is TGTGCCTGGAGTGTACAAGGCAATAGCTCACCCCTCCACTTT.

This clonotype showed up just a few times. V and J are TRBV7-9 and TRBJ2-2; the match to TRBD1 covers 9 bases. CDR1 SEHNR and CDR2 FQNEAQ come from the germline V gene (reference sequence). V lost 7 bases, J lost 4 bases, and 10 bases stayed unmatched. The CDR3 spans 16 residues. The CDR3 DNA is TGTGCCAGCAACTTTCCGGGACAGGGTCTCACCGGGGAGCTGTTTTTT. Amino acids: CASNFPGQGLTGELFF.

A few counts support this clonotype. The rearrangement links TRBV9 to TRBJ1-4; TRBD1 matches at 9 bases. Germline CDR1 and CDR2: SGDLS and YYNGEE. Trimming took 4 bases from V and 7 from J; bases not matched to a gene: 5. CDR3 length: 14 residues. This chain's CDR3 is CASSRGQGFEKLFF. The DNA for the CDR3 is TGTGCCAGCAGCCGGGGACAGGGTTTTGAAAAACTGTTTTTT.

This clonotype has ten or more counts. The chain carries TRBV18 and TRBJ2-3, with 9 nucleotides matching TRBD1. The CDR3 runs to 15 residues. V dropped 3 bases and J dropped 3; count of bases not matched to a gene: 4. Per the germline V gene, CDR1 is KGHSH and CDR2 is LQKENI. The CDR3 spells CASSPGQGNTDTQYF. CDR3 in DNA: TGTGCCAGCTCACCGGGACAGGGAAATACAGATACGCAGTATTTT.

This clonotype was recorded a few times. The chain is built from TRBV30 and TRBJ2-3; TRBD2 aligns across 7 bases. CDR1 GTSNPN and CDR2 SVGIG come from the germline V gene (reference sequence). V lost 5 bases to trimming and J lost 2 bases; unmatched junction nucleotides: 10. CDR3 length: 15 residues. The CDR3 DNA follows: TGTGCCTGGCAAGGACTAGTACCACTCACAGATACGCAGTATTTT. It translates to CAWQGLVPLTDTQYF.

With respect to this clonotype: A read error is possible here, since a much larger clone lies one base away. The gene calls are TRBV2 and TRBJ2-7; 7 nucleotides agree with TRBD1. The V gene's germline CDR1 is SNHLY and CDR2 FYNNEI. The CDR3 is 13 amino acids. CDR3 nucleotide sequence: TGTGCCAGCAATGAAGGGCAGGGGGTCGAGCAGTACTTC. Its protein is CASNEGQGVEQYF.

This rearrangement joins TRBV5-1 to TRBJ1-2; no firm D call. The CDR3 runs to 14 residues. Deletions cut 0 bases from V and 2 bases from J, with 8 bases between. Germline loops: CDR1 SGHRS, CDR2 YFSETQ. The DNA for the CDR3 is TGCGCCAGCAGCTTGGACTCCCGAAACTATGGCTACACCTTC. The encoded protein is CASSLDSRNYGYTF. The full variable domain, rest sourced from reference TRBV5-1 and TRBJ1-2, is KAGVTQTPRYLIKTRGQQVTLSCSPISGHRSVSWYQQTPGQGLQFLFEYFSETQRNKGNFPGRFSGRQFSNSRSEMNVSTLELGDSALYLCASSLDSRNYGYTFGSGTRLTVV.

This clonotype appeared many times. CDR3: CASSLKVSKSSYNEQFF. In DNA, the CDR3 is TGTGCCAGCAGCTTAAAAGTGTCGAAGAGCTCCTACAATGAGCAGTTCTTC. The rearrangement links TRBV11-2 to TRBJ2-1; D gene unclear. Germline V lookup: CDR1 SGHAT, CDR2 FQNNGV. V lost 2 bases, J lost 0 bases, and 14 bases lay in between. The CDR3 spans 17 residues. Looking up the rest from reference TRBV11-2 and TRBJ2-1 gives the full variable domain: EAGVAQSPRYKIIEKRQSVAFWCNPISGHATLYWYQQILGQGPKLLIQFQNNGVVDDSQLPKDRFSAERLKGVDSTLKIQPAKLEDSAVYLCASSLKVSKSSYNEQFFGPGTRLTVL.

This chain links TRBV29-1 with TRBJ2-7, with 9 bases identical to TRBD2. There are 15 residues in the CDR3. Trimming took 4 bases from V and 5 from J; bases not matched to a gene: 12. The germline CDR1 and CDR2 sequences are SQVTM and ANQGSEA. As DNA, the CDR3 is TGCAGCGTTGGAAGTAAGGACAGCGGGGGGAACGAGCAGTACTTC. This sequence encodes CSVGSKDSGGNEQYF.

In its sample, this clonotype was seen many times. The V and J genes are TRBV12-3 or TRBV12-4 and TRBJ1-1; 8 bases fit TRBD1. The CDR3 is 15 amino acids. The junction had 5 bases not matched to a gene; V was cut back by 4 bases and J by 1 base. The CDR3 sequence is CASSSRTGWNTEAFF. The CDR3, as DNA: TGTGCCAGCAGTTCCCGGACAGGGTGGAACACTGAAGCTTTCTTT.

This clonotype was counted at least ten times. V is TRBV11-2 and J is TRBJ2-7; TRBD1 agrees at 7 bases. CDR1 and CDR2 from the germline V gene are SGHAT and FQNNGV. The CDR3 runs 15 residues. V was pared by 4 bases and J by 7 bases, with 13 bases of the junction left unmatched. In DNA form, the CDR3 reads TGTGCCAGCAGCTGGACGGGACAGAGGGCTCGGGAGCAGTACTTC. Its protein is CASSWTGQRAREQYF. Full variable domain (missing parts from reference TRBV11-2 and TRBJ2-7): EAGVAQSPRYKIIEKRQSVAFWCNPISGHATLYWYQQILGQGPKLLIQFQNNGVVDDSQLPKDRFSAERLKGVDSTLKIQPAKLEDSAVYLCASSWTGQRAREQYFGPGTRLTVT.

This clonotype has at least ten counts. The chain carries TRBV28 and TRBJ2-1; 7 bases map to TRBD2. J lost 6 bases, V lost 3 bases, and 5 bases had no gene match. Germline CDR1 and CDR2: MDHEN and SYDVKM. This CDR3 is 14 amino acids long. The CDR3 sequence is CASSFLAGANEQFF. In DNA form, the CDR3 reads TGTGCCAGCAGTTTCTTGGCGGGAGCCAATGAGCAGTTCTTC.

This clonotype has a count of ten or more. The V gene is TRBV3-1, the J gene TRBJ2-2; D gene unclear. V was shortened by 1 base and J by 7 bases, with 4 bases between the two germline ends. The germline CDR1 and CDR2 sequences are LGHDT and YNNKEL (reference sequence). This CDR3 region has 12 residues. In nucleotides, the CDR3 is TGTGCCAGCAGCCAAGGGGACGGGGAGCTGTTTTTT. It encodes CASSQGDGELFF.

In its sample, this clonotype is medium-sized (0.01 to 0.1%). The chain has TRBV2 and TRBJ2-2; D not certain. CDR3 size: 13 residues. Germline CDR1 SNHLY, CDR2 FYNNEI. With 4 bases removed from V and 3 bases from J, the gap between germline ends came to 6 bases. The CDR3 region has the DNA TGTGCCAGCAGTGTTCTACACACCGGGGAGCTGTTTTTT. Residues: CASSVLHTGELFF.

Regarding this clonotype: A much larger clone lies one base from this, so it may be a read error. The rearrangement joins TRBV6-1 to TRBJ2-7, with 9 nucleotides matching TRBD2. The germline CDR1 and CDR2 sequences are MNHNS and SASEGT. V was clipped by 8 bases and J by 9 bases; unmatched bases: 11. CDR3 length: 13 amino acids. The CDR3: CASSRREGNGQYF. CDR3 DNA: TGTGCCAGCTCGAGGCGGGAGGGAAACGGGCAGTACTTC.

The V call is TRBV18, the J call TRBJ1-5; no clear D gene. The CDR3 runs to 19 residues. Germline assignment: CDR1 KGHSH and CDR2 LQKENI. V was pared by 0 bases and J by 2 bases, with 20 bases between. CDR3 protein: CASSPPVGSPTEGNQPQHF. The DNA for the CDR3 is TGTGCCAGCTCACCACCGGTCGGGTCCCCGACGGAGGGCAATCAGCCCCAGCATTTT. The complete variable domain, with remaining parts taken from reference TRBV18 and TRBJ1-5, reads NAGVMQNPRHLVRRRGQEARLRCSPMKGHSHVYWYRQLPEEGLKFMVYLQKENIIDESGMPKERFSAEFPKEGPSILRIQQVVRGDSAAYFCASSPPVGSPTEGNQPQHFGDGTRLSIL.

This sequence joins TRBV2 and TRBJ2-3; 10 bases agree with TRBD1. CDR3 length equals 15 residues. The J segment lost 6 bases and the V segment lost 5 bases, leaving 8 bases of the junction unmatched. CDR1 and CDR2 (germline): SNHLY, FYNNEI. The chain's CDR3 is CASSLTGGAADTQYF. CDR3 in DNA: TGTGCCAGCAGTTTGACAGGGGGCGCGGCGGATACGCAGTATTTT.

This clonotype was recorded many times. V is TRBV2 and J is TRBJ2-1; no clear D gene. This CDR3 has 11 residues. Germline values: CDR1 SNHLY, CDR2 FYNNEI. With 8 bases removed from V and 5 bases from J, the gap between germline ends came to 7 bases. CDR3 amino acids: CASGPDNEQFF. The CDR3 bases are TGTGCCAGCGGTCCCGACAATGAGCAGTTCTTC.

V is TRBV30 and J is TRBJ2-2; no reliable D call. Germline V lookup: CDR1 GTSNPN, CDR2 SVGIG (reference sequence). With 2 bases removed from V and 8 bases from J, the gap between germline ends came to 9 bases. The CDR3 loop spans 12 amino acids. The CDR3 DNA is TGTGCCTGGAGTCTCAACTCTGGGGAGCTGTTTTTT. Amino acids: CAWSLNSGELFF.

The CDR3 sequence is CAWSSGSLPFTDTQYF. CDR3 nucleotides: TGTGCCTGGAGCTCAGGCAGCCTGCCCTTCACAGATACGCAGTATTTT. The V gene is TRBV30, the J gene TRBJ2-3; D gene unclear. Germline values: CDR1 GTSNPN, CDR2 SVGIG (reference sequence). CDR3 length: 16 amino acids. Trimming removed 3 bases at V and 2 bases at J, with 18 bases between.

The chain joins TRBV6-1 to TRBJ2-1; 11 nucleotides match TRBD2. The trim removed 5 bases at V and 7 bases at J, leaving 13 bases unmatched. The CDR3 extends over 17 amino acids. Per the germline V gene, CDR1 is MNHNS and CDR2 is SASEGT. DNA of the CDR3: TGTGCCAGCAGTCTTGGGGTAGCGGGAGGGTTAGGAAATGAGCAGTTCTTC. It encodes CASSLGVAGGLGNEQFF.

This clonotype was picked up a small number of times. This chain uses TRBV20-1 with TRBJ2-1, with TRBD2 matching 9 bases. Trimming at V came to 1 base and at J to 2 bases, leaving 3 bases not matched to a gene. Germline CDR1 is DFQATT and CDR2 is SNEGSKA (reference sequence). This CDR3 is 15 amino acids long. This CDR3 reads CSARGLAETYNEQFF. The DNA of the CDR3 is TGCAGTGCTAGAGGACTAGCGGAAACCTACAATGAGCAGTTCTTC.

This clonotype was observed at least ten times. The chain recombines TRBV28 with TRBJ1-5; D ambiguous. The CDR3 spans 19 residues. Per germline, CDR1 MDHEN and CDR2 SYDVKM. The V and J ends lost 6 bases and 0 bases respectively, with 24 bases between them. Written as DNA, the CDR3 is TGTGCCAGCAGCTCACCACAACCAGGCAGACGTTATAGCAATCAGCCCCAGCATTTT. Protein product: CASSSPQPGRRYSNQPQHF. Based on the CDR3 plus reference TRBV28 and TRBJ1-5, the full variable domain is DVKVTQSSRYLVKRTGEKVFLECVQDMDHENMFWYRQDPGLGLRLIYFSYDVKMKEKGDIPEGYSVSREKKERFSLILESASTNQTSMYLCASSSPQPGRRYSNQPQHFGDGTRLSIL.

This clonotype was found many times. The chain employs TRBV30 and TRBJ2-7, with D perhaps TRBD1 (6 bases). Germline CDR1 and CDR2: GTSNPN and SVGIG (reference sequence). Between the trimmed V and J ends, which lost 7 bases and 4 bases, there was a span of 17 bases. The CDR3 contains 13 residues. In DNA form, the CDR3 reads TGTGCCTTTCATCGGCAGGGGTCATACGAGCAGTACTTC. Its translation: CAFHRQGSYEQYF. Drawing the rest from reference TRBV30 and TRBJ2-7, the complete variable domain is SQTIHQWPATLVQPVGSPLSLECTVEGTSNPNLYWYRQAAGRGLQLLFYSVGIGQISSEVPQNLSASRPQDRQFILSSKKLLLSDSGFYLCAFHRQGSYEQYFGPGTRLTVT.

On this clonotype: A much larger clone sits a single nucleotide away, making a read error possible. The V gene is TRBV7-2, the J gene TRBJ2-5, with 7 bases that match TRBD2. Trimming removed 5 bases from V and 11 bases from J; junction bases left unmatched: 20. CDR1 is SGHTA and CDR2 is FQGNSA in the germline V gene. This CDR3 has 16 residues. CDR3 region: CASSPPGAGIYNEQYF. Here the CDR3 DNA reads TGTGCCAGCAGCCCCCCGGGAGCGGGGATATACAATGAGCAGTACTTC.

The DNA of the CDR3 is TGTGCCAGCAGTGACTCTACCAGGGGACAGGAGACCCAGTACTTC. It encodes CASSDSTRGQETQYF. The gene calls are TRBV25-1 and TRBJ2-5; TRBD1 agrees at 7 bases. The V segment lost 3 bases and the J segment 5 bases; nucleotides outside the gene matches: 9. CDR3 length equals 15 residues. Germline lookup yields CDR1 MGHDK and CDR2 SYGVNS. Using reference TRBV25-1 and TRBJ2-5 for the parts outside the CDR3, the full variable domain is EADIYQTPRYLVIGTGKKITLECSQTMGHDKMYWYQQDPGMELHLIHYSYGVNSTEKGDLSSESTVSRIRTEHFPLTLESARPSHTSQYLCASSDSTRGQETQYFGPGTRLLVL.